This T cell receptor beta chain was captured in a study of regulatory T cells in long-lasting Graves disease. Study results and caveats: Persistent patients shared 2,500 to 3,000 public clonotypes among themselves. Newly diagnosed patients shared fewer, at about 890.

HTBI primers from iRepertoire and Arm-PCR of CDR3 regions yielded the TCR beta libraries. TCRdb ran MiXCR on the multiplex PCR reads and lists one entry per CDR3 protein. The sample has 450,000 to 600,000 distinct CDR3 sequences, approximately 12% seen once; the top ten hold approximately 9.3%. As to time point: newly diagnosed GD, antithyroid drugs for less than 3 months. With RNA extracted from PBMCs as input, the TCR library was made. Of note for this clonotype: No antigen is known for it.

V was shortened by 6 bases and J by 1 base, with 15 bases between the two germline ends. The CDR3 extends over 15 amino acids. Germline CDR1 is SGHVS and CDR2 is FQNEAQ. The sample also formed part of further work on T cells in Graves' hyperthyroidism and ophthalmopathy.

The sequencing used peripheral blood mononuclear cells (PBMCs), collected at new diagnosis, from a patient treated with antithyroid drugs. This chain connects TRBV7-8 to TRBJ1-1, with D possibly TRBD1 on 5 matching bases. This TCR came from a man aged 25-45 years with Graves disease. This chain's CDR3 is CASRRLGTGNTEAFF. The CDR3 bases are TGTGCCAGCAGAAGATTGGGAACAGGGAACACTGAAGCTTTCTTT.